This TCR beta chain was captured by sequencing in a study of brain T cells in children with intractable seizures. Sequencing was limited to surgery cases with top T cell transcript signatures in brain tissue. Concerning this clone: Its target is unknown.

Trimming took 1 base from V and 3 from J; bases not matched to a gene: 5. CDR3 size: 16 residues. Germline CDR1 reads SGHNT; CDR2 reads YENEEA. TCRdb's table, derived via immunoSEQ multiplex PCR, lists solely in-frame clones and lacks some. The sample has 110,000 or so clones, roughly 94% seen once. Overall study results and limits: HCMV serostatus was not known, and viral specificity came from CDR3 similarity only. Absence of clones before surgery may stem from lower sequencing depth.

The sample here was peripheral blood, taken at surgery. The chain has TRBV11-3 and TRBJ1-4; 7 bases fit TRBD1. The sequence was obtained from a boy younger than two with hemimegalencephaly and intractable seizures. Here the CDR3 reads CASSLGKQGPNEKLFF. The CDR3 DNA sequence: TGTGCCAGCAGCTTAGGTAAACAGGGGCCTAATGAAAAACTGTTTTTT. Based on the CDR3 plus reference TRBV11-3 and TRBJ1-4, the full variable domain is EAGVVQSPRYKIIEKKQPVAFWCNPISGHNTLYWYLQNLGQGPELLIRYENEEAVDDSQLPKDRFSAERLKGVDSTLKIQPAELGDSAVYLCASSLGKQGPNEKLFFGSGTQLSVL.